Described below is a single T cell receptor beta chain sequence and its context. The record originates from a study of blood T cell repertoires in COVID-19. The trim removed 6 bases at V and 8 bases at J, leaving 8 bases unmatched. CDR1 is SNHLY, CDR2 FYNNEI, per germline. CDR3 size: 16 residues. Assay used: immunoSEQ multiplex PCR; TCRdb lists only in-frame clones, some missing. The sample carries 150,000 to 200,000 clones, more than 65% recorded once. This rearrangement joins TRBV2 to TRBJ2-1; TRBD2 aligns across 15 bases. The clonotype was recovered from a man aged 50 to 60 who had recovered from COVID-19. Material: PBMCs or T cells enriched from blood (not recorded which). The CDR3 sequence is CASRPGTSGGPYEQFF. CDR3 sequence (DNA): TGTGCCAGCAGGCCCGGGACTAGCGGGGGGCCGTATGAGCAGTTCTTC.